Listed below are T cell receptor beta chains from one sample, sequenced in a study of blood T cells in healthy people across ages. TCRdb passed the 5' RACE reads through MiXCR, listing each CDR3 protein once. The data contain roughly 1,100,000 distinct CDR3 sequences, approximately 25% of them singletons. These same records also appear under a second study, on T cells of mothers and their children.

Sequenced input: blood. The receptors originated from a girl aged 2-15 years in good health. Both conserved end residues are part of each CDR3. Fields, in order: V gene, clone size, D gene, J gene, CDR3 protein, CDR3 DNA. D genes are given only for firm matches. The size entry is marked missing in some rows and otherwise reads once, few, many or a size class.

V gene: TRBV5-4; clone size: many; D gene: NA; J gene: TRBJ2-5; CDR3 protein: CASSPTGQETQYF; CDR3 DNA: TGTGCCAGCAGCCCAACAGGGCAAGAGACCCAGTACTTC
V gene: TRBV7-9; clone size: NA; D gene: NA; J gene: TRBJ2-5; CDR3 protein: CASQNVLDLQETQYF; CDR3 DNA: TGTGCCAGCCAAAATGTCTTAGATCTCCAAGAGACCCAGTACTTC
V gene: TRBV11-3; clone size: many; D gene: TRBD2; J gene: TRBJ2-3; CDR3 protein: CASSLGGGDTDTQYF; CDR3 DNA: TGTGCCAGCAGCTTAGGCGGGGGAGACACAGATACGCAGTATTTT
V gene: TRBV6-4; clone size: NA; D gene: NA; J gene: TRBJ2-1; CDR3 protein: CASSVRGGNGEQFF; CDR3 DNA: TGTGCCAGCAGTGTGAGGGGGGGGAATGGTGAGCAGTTCTTC
V gene: TRBV5-1; clone size: few; D gene: NA; J gene: TRBJ2-7; CDR3 protein: CASSLELQGTEQYF; CDR3 DNA: TGCGCCAGCAGCTTGGAACTTCAGGGGACCGAGCAGTACTTC
V gene: TRBV15; clone size: once; D gene: TRBD2; J gene: TRBJ2-5; CDR3 protein: CATRSTSGQETQYF; CDR3 DNA: TGTGCCACCAGGTCGACTAGCGGCCAAGAGACCCAGTACTTC
V gene: TRBV13; clone size: NA; D gene: NA; J gene: TRBJ2-7; CDR3 protein: CASSYDSLNEQYF; CDR3 DNA: TGTGCCAGCAGCTATGACAGTTTGAACGAGCAGTACTTC
V gene: TRBV28; clone size: few; D gene: NA; J gene: TRBJ2-5; CDR3 protein: CAILSGETQYF; CDR3 DNA: TGTGCCATCCTCTCCGGAGAGACCCAGTACTTC
V gene: TRBV27; clone size: NA; D gene: NA; J gene: TRBJ2-5; CDR3 protein: CASSPAMAAPETQYF; CDR3 DNA: TGTGCCAGCAGTCCGGCGATGGCGGCCCCGGAGACCCAGTACTTC
V gene: TRBV27; clone size: few; D gene: NA; J gene: TRBJ2-5; CDR3 protein: CASSLSWSSQRRFF; CDR3 DNA: TGTGCCAGCAGTTTATCCTGGTCCTCCCAAAGGCGGTTCTTC
V gene: TRBV19; clone size: NA; D gene: NA; J gene: TRBJ1-3; CDR3 protein: CASSMLLEYSGNTIYF; CDR3 DNA: TGTGCCAGTAGTATGCTCCTCGAATACTCTGGAAACACCATATATTTT
V gene: TRBV20-1; clone size: few; D gene: NA; J gene: TRBJ2-3; CDR3 protein: CSAYTRGRTDTQYF; CDR3 DNA: TGCAGTGCTTACACCCGGGGGCGGACAGATACGCAGTATTTT
V gene: TRBV5-1; clone size: NA; D gene: NA; J gene: TRBJ2-5; CDR3 protein: CATTSPGLEETQYF; CDR3 DNA: TGCGCCACCACAAGTCCAGGGTTGGAAGAGACCCAGTACTTC
V gene: TRBV29-1; clone size: NA; D gene: NA; J gene: TRBJ2-3; CDR3 protein: CSVEDHTDTQYF; CDR3 DNA: TGCAGCGTTGAAGATCACACAGATACGCAGTATTTT
V gene: TRBV19; clone size: NA; D gene: NA; J gene: TRBJ1-6; CDR3 protein: CATQGSRDYSPLHF; CDR3 DNA: TGTGCCACCCAAGGAAGCAGGGATTATTCACCCCTCCACTTT
V gene: TRBV6-6; clone size: few; D gene: NA; J gene: TRBJ1-1; CDR3 protein: CASSSVGQPNTEAFF; CDR3 DNA: TGTGCCAGCAGTTCCGTAGGACAGCCTAACACTGAAGCTTTCTTT
V gene: TRBV10-3; clone size: few; D gene: NA; J gene: TRBJ2-1; CDR3 protein: CAISDVGLYNEQFF; CDR3 DNA: TGTGCCATCAGTGATGTGGGACTTTACAATGAGCAGTTCTTC
V gene: TRBV7-2; clone size: NA; D gene: TRBD1; J gene: TRBJ1-2; CDR3 protein: CASSSTTGDYGYTF; CDR3 DNA: TGTGCCAGCAGCTCCACGACAGGGGACTATGGCTACACCTTC
V gene: TRBV10-3; clone size: few; D gene: NA; J gene: TRBJ1-5; CDR3 protein: CAISDLTSQHF; CDR3 DNA: TGTGCCATCAGTGATCTCACCAGCCAGCATTTT
V gene: TRBV11-2; clone size: NA; D gene: NA; J gene: TRBJ2-4; CDR3 protein: CASRGFRGSKNIQYF; CDR3 DNA: TGTGCCAGCAGAGGCTTCAGGGGATCCAAAAACATTCAGTACTTC
V gene: TRBV24-1; clone size: few; D gene: NA; J gene: TRBJ2-3; CDR3 protein: CATSDRTVDTQYF; CDR3 DNA: TGTGCCACCAGTGATAGGACCGTCGATACGCAGTATTTT
V gene: TRBV3-1; clone size: few; D gene: NA; J gene: TRBJ2-7; CDR3 protein: CATLAPTFYEQYF; CDR3 DNA: TGTGCCACCCTGGCCCCAACCTTCTACGAGCAGTACTTC